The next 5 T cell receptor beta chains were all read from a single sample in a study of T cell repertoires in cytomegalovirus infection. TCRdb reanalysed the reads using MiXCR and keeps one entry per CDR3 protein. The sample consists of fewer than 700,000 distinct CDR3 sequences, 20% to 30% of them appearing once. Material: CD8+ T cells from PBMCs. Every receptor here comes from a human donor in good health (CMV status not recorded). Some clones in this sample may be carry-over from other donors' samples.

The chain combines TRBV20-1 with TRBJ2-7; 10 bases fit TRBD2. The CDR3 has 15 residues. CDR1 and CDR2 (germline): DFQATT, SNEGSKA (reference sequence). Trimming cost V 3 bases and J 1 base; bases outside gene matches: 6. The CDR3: CSARELAGMSYEQYV. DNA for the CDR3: TGCAGTGCTAGGGAACTAGCGGGGATGTCCTACGAGCAGTACGTC.

The CDR3: CASSSLTRLDGYTF. The DNA for the CDR3 is TGTGCCAGCAGCTCCTTGACACGCCTCGATGGCTACACCTTC. V is TRBV14 and J is TRBJ1-2; D is ambiguous. The V end was cut by 5 bases, the J end by 6 bases, with 16 bases between. The CDR3 extends over 14 amino acids. Germline V gene sequence: CDR1 SGHDN, CDR2 FVKESK.

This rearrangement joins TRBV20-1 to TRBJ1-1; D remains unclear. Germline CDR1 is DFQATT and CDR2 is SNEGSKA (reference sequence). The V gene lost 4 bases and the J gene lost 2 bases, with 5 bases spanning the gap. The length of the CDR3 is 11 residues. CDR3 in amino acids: CSATTNTEAFF. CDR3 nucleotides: TGCAGTGCTACGACCAACACTGAAGCTTTCTTT.

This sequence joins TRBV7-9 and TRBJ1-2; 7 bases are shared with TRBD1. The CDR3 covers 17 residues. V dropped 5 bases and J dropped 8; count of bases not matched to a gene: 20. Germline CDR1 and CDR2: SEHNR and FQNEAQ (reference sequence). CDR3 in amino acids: CASSQSNHGTAFGGYTF. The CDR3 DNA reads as TGTGCCAGCAGCCAATCAAACCACGGGACAGCCTTCGGCGGCTACACCTTC. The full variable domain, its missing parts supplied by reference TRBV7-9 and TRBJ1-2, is DTGVSQNPRHKITKRGQNVTFRCDPISEHNRLYWYRQTLGQGPEFLTYFQNEAQLEKSRLLSDRFSAERPKGSFSTLEIQRTEQGDSAMYLCASSQSNHGTAFGGYTFGSGTRLTVV.

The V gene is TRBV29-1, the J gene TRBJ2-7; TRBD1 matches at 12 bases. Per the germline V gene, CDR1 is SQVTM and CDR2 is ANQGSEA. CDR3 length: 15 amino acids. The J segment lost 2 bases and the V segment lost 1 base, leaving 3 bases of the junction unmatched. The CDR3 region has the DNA TGCAGCGTTGAAGGGGGACAGGGGGCCGCCTACGAGCAGTACTTC. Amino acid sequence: CSVEGGQGAAYEQYF.